Sequencing of this TCR beta chain was carried out in a study of control samples from healthy donors and cancer patients. The CDR3 contains 14 residues. Germline assignment: CDR1 MNHEY and CDR2 SVGAGI. The germline V and J ends were trimmed by 6 bases and 0 bases, with 11 bases remaining between them. Using immunoSEQ multiplex PCR, the repertoire was profiled, and TCRdb retains in-frame clones only, with some absent. The profile shows approximately 89,000 clones, around 87% of them singletons. The chain joins TRBV6-5 to TRBJ1-1, with a tentative D call TRBD1 (5 bases). Sequenced input: blood. The TCR sequence derives from a man over 45 in good health. CDR3 protein: CASSQSTVNTEAFF. In DNA, the CDR3 is TGTGCCAGCAGCCAGTCGACAGTGAACACTGAAGCTTTCTTT.